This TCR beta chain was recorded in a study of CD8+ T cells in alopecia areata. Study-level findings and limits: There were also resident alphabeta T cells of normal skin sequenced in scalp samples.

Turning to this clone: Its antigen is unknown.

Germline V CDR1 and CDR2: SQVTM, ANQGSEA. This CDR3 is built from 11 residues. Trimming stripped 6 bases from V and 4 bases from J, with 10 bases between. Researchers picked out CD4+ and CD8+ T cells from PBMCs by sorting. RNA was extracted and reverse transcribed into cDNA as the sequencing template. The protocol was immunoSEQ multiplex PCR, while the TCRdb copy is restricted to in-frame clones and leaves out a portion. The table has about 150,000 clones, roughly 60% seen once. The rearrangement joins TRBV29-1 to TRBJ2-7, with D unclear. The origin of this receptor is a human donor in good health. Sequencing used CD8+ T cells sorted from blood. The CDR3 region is CSVGNLYEQYF. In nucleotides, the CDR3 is TGCAGCGTGGGAAATTTGTACGAGCAGTACTTC.